The clone carrying this TCR beta chain was seen repeatedly, ten times or more. The CDR3 is made up of 14 amino acids. Looked up from germline, CDR1 is ENHRY and CDR2 is SYGVKD. With 6 bases removed from V and 0 bases from J, the gap between germline ends came to 12 bases. This sample stems from a study of molecular identifiers for immune sequencing clone quantification. Bulk libraries came from a prior protocol with listed TCR primers. TCRdb analysed the PCR reads with MiXCR anew, one entry per CDR3 protein. The sample contains approximately 320,000 distinct CDR3 sequences, roughly 24% of which appear only once.

The chain combines TRBV10-3 with TRBJ2-7, with D unclear. Sequenced: naive CD8+ T cells from blood, with Jurkat cell RNA spiked in. Subset specified: FACS-sorted CD8+CD4-CCR7+CD45RA+ naive T cells. The receptor was isolated from a human donor in good health. Some libraries in this study had Jurkat cell RNA spiked in. As DNA, the CDR3 is TGTGCCATCAGCGAGACCTCGAGCTCCTACGAGCAGTACTTC. Its protein product is CAISETSSSYEQYF.